This paragraph reports one TCR beta chain. Its specificity is unknown. Sequencing used immunoSEQ multiplex PCR; TCRdb keeps in-frame clones, though not all of them. The data contain 2 million to 2.5 million clones, roughly 92% of them seen just once; the ten biggest clones take up around 0.4%. These data originate in a study of shared clonotypes between healthy human individuals. Looking at the study overall: CD4 naive and memory got three plates each, CD8 naive two, CD8 memory one. Study-wide findings and caveats: Clonotype sharing levels among donors were expected to vary with sequencing depth. Shared across a few donors were 4% to 5% of the naive CD4 clonotypes.

The CDR3 totals 17 residues. The germline CDR1 and CDR2 sequences are LGHNA and YSLEER. The V gene lost 3 bases and the J gene lost 6 bases, with 20 bases spanning the gap. Sequences were obtained from naive CD4+ T cells from PBMCs. The subset is: CD45RA+ positively selected. The TCR was taken from a man aged 18 to 30 in good health. Some clones in this sample may be carry-over from other donors' samples. The chain carries TRBV4-3 and TRBJ1-4; D possibly corresponds to TRBD1 (5 bases). CDR3 loop: CASSQRVGGGGDEKLFF. The CDR3 nucleotides are TGCGCCAGCAGCCAGAGGGTTGGGGGGGGAGGCGATGAAAAACTGTTTTTT.